This T cell receptor beta chain was retrieved from a study of CXCR3-negative and CXCR3-positive naive CD8 T cells. Each TRB cDNA library was prepared by 5' RACE (with UMI labels). TCRdb re-called the 5' RACE reads and gives one entry per CDR3 protein, without DNA. The repertoire shows over 20,000 distinct CDR3 sequences; the top ten hold around 4%. Per the germline V gene, CDR1 is SGHRS and CDR2 is YFSETQ. CDR3 length: 15 amino acids. Sequencing was carried out using naive CXCR3- CD8+ T cells from blood. Sample subset: CD45RO-CCR7+CD27+CD95- naive CD8+ T cells lacking CXCR3 (TNR3-). The clonotype comes from a human donor in good health. Some clones in this sample may be carry-over from other donors' samples. This chain links TRBV5-1 with TRBJ2-5; absent DNA, TCRdb's TRBD2 call cannot be checked. The CDR3 protein is CASSSELAGAETQYF.